These T cell receptor beta chains were read from a single sample in a study of blood T cell repertoires in COVID-19. Here immunoSEQ multiplex PCR was the method, and the copy in TCRdb shows in-frame clones only, minus some. The sample lists 200,000 to 250,000 clones; 75% to 90% were seen once. Source material: PBMCs or T cells enriched from blood (not recorded which). The receptors were sampled from a woman aged 35 to 49 with acute COVID-19. Both conserved end residues are part of each CDR3. A D gene is named only where the DNA matches it firmly. Clone size, where shown, is once, few, many, or a class for clones that have expanded.

v_gene,j_gene,d_gene,abundance,CDR3aa,CDR3nt
TRBV4-1,TRBJ1-1,TRBD1,.,CASSQAGTGTTEAFF,TGCGCCAGCAGCCAAGCCGGGACAGGGACGACTGAAGCTTTCTTT
TRBV2,TRBJ2-5,TRBD1,.,CASREPGQGSETQYF,TGTGCCAGCAGAGAACCGGGACAGGGATCAGAGACCCAGTACTTC
TRBV9,TRBJ2-2,.,.,CATRTANTGELFF,TGTGCCACAAGGACAGCGAACACCGGGGAGCTGTTTTTT
TRBV19,TRBJ2-3,.,.,CASSIGRGSTDTQYF,TGTGCCAGTAGTATCGGCAGGGGCAGCACAGATACGCAGTATTTT
TRBV19,TRBJ1-2,.,.,CASNPGHPDNYGYTF,TGTGCCAGTAACCCGGGACACCCCGATAACTATGGCTACACCTTC
TRBV7-3,TRBJ1-6,TRBD1,.,CASSATGYNSPLHF,TGTGCCAGCAGCGCGACAGGGTATAATTCACCCCTCCACTTT
TRBV5-1,TRBJ2-3,.,.,CASSLGPGGTDTQYF,TGCGCCAGCAGCTTAGGGCCCGGGGGCACAGATACGCAGTATTTT
TRBV7-7,TRBJ2-1,TRBD1,once,CASSLGTANEQFF,TGTGCTAGCAGCTTGGGGACAGCCAATGAGCAGTTCTTC
TRBV6-5,TRBJ1-2,TRBD1,.,CASSYPGTEINYGYTF,TGTGCCAGCAGTTACCCTGGGACAGAAATTAACTATGGCTACACCTTC
TRBV5-8,TRBJ1-2,TRBD1,few,CASSPGQGASRRFYGYTF,TGTGCCAGCAGCCCGGGACAGGGGGCCTCCCGCCGGTTTTATGGCTACACCTTC
TRBV19,TRBJ1-2,.,.,CASSQRGATWGGYTF,TGTGCCAGTAGCCAACGGGGGGCGACTTGGGGTGGCTACACCTTC
TRBV7-2,TRBJ1-1,.,.,CASSSETAWNTEAFF,TGTGCCAGCAGCTCCGAGACAGCTTGGAACACTGAAGCTTTCTTT
TRBV6-1,TRBJ1-1,.,.,CASSELGRGSTEAFF,TGTGCCAGCAGTGAACTCGGGAGGGGGAGCACTGAAGCTTTCTTT
TRBV19,TRBJ1-1,.,once,CASNTGTEAFF,TGTGCCAGTAATACAGGTACTGAAGCTTTCTTT
TRBV27,TRBJ2-6,.,.,CASSATDFSGANVLTF,TGTGCCAGCAGTGCGACTGATTTCTCTGGGGCCAACGTCCTGACTTTC
TRBV6-5,TRBJ2-7,.,.,CASMVPGRYEQYF,TGTGCCAGCATGGTCCCTGGGCGTTACGAGCAGTACTTC
TRBV27,TRBJ2-2,.,.,CASSFWRDTGELFF,TGTGCCAGCAGTTTTTGGAGAGACACCGGGGAGCTGTTTTTT
TRBV6-5,TRBJ2-2,.,few,CASDRNWNTGELFF,TGTGCCAGCGACAGAAACTGGAACACCGGGGAGCTGTTTTTT
TRBV27,TRBJ2-3,.,.,CASSLVQSTDTQYF,TGTGCCAGCAGTTTAGTACAGAGCACAGATACGCAGTATTTT
TRBV5-1,TRBJ1-1,.,.,CASSWTANTEAFF,TGCGCCAGCAGCTGGACAGCCAACACTGAAGCTTTCTTT
TRBV4-1,TRBJ2-3,.,.,CASSHPPGLPDTQYF,TGCGCCAGCAGCCACCCCCCTGGACTGCCAGATACGCAGTATTTT
TRBV9,TRBJ2-1,TRBD1,.,CASSVGRGRYNEQFF,TGTGCCAGCAGCGTAGGCAGGGGGCGGTACAATGAGCAGTTCTTC
TRBV9,TRBJ1-1,TRBD1,once,CASSHRGAGMNTEAFF,TGTGCCAGCAGCCACAGGGGCGCAGGGATGAACACTGAAGCTTTCTTT
TRBV19,TRBJ1-5,.,.,CASSIGPGRSEQPQHF,TGTGCCAGTAGTATAGGGCCGGGGAGGTCAGAACAGCCCCAGCATTTT
TRBV27,TRBJ1-1,.,.,CASREGPGGYTEAFF,TGTGCCAGCAGGGAAGGGCCGGGCGGGTACACTGAAGCTTTCTTT
TRBV7-9,TRBJ1-2,.,.,CASSLEAGAGYTF,TGTGCCAGCAGCTTAGAAGCAGGGGCCGGCTACACCTTC
TRBV7-9,TRBJ1-6,.,many,CASSSGDWGSPLHF,TGTGCCAGCAGCTCCGGGGACTGGGGGTCACCCCTCCACTTT
TRBV5-4,TRBJ1-1,.,.,CASSSDLTGRNTEAFF,TGTGCCAGCAGCTCGGACTTAACAGGGAGGAACACTGAAGCTTTCTTT
TRBV4-3,TRBJ2-1,TRBD2,.,CASSLLGLASNEQFF,TGCGCCAGCAGCCTATTGGGACTAGCGTCCAATGAGCAGTTCTTC
TRBV12-5,TRBJ1-1,.,.,CASGSPIQIREAFF,TGTGCTAGTGGTTCCCCAATCCAGATCAGGGAAGCTTTCTTT
TRBV15,TRBJ1-6,TRBD1,once,CATSDRGYNSPLHF,TGTGCCACCAGTGACAGGGGGTATAATTCACCCCTCCACTTT
TRBV7-3,TRBJ1-1,.,.,CASSLSLQGFSISEAFF,TGTGCCAGCAGCTTAAGTCTACAGGGCTTTAGTATTAGTGAAGCTTTCTTT
TRBV19,TRBJ1-5,.,.,CASSIQITGNQPQHF,TGTGCCAGTAGTATCCAGATTACAGGGAATCAGCCCCAGCATTTT
TRBV7-2,TRBJ1-6,.,.,CASSLAGGVTGDLRNSPLHF,TGTGCCAGCAGCTTAGCGGGAGGGGTTACCGGGGACCTAAGGAATTCACCCCTCCACTTT
TRBV5-4,TRBJ1-2,.,once,CASSLPPGANYGYTF,TGTGCCAGCAGCTTGCCGCCGGGAGCTAACTATGGCTACACCTTC
TRBV9,TRBJ1-2,TRBD1,.,CASSADRGGYTF,TGTGCCAGCAGCGCGGACAGGGGTGGCTACACCTTC